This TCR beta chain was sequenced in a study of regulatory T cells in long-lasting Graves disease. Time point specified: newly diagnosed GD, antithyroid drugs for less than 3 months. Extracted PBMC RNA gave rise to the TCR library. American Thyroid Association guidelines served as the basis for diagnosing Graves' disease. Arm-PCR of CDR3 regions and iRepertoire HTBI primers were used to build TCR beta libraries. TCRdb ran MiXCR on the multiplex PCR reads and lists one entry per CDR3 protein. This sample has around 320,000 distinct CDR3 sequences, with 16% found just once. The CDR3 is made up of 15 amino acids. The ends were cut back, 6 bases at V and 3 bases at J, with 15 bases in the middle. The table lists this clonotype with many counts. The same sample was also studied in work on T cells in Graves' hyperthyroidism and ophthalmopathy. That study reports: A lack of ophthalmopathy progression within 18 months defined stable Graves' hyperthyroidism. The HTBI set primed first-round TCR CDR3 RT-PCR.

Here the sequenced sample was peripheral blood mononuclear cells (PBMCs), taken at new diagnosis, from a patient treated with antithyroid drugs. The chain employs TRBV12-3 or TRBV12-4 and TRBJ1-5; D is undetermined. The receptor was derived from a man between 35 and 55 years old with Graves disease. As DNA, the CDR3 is TGTGCCAGCAGCTTGAAGTCTCCGCACAATCAGCCCCAGCATTTT. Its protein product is CASSLKSPHNQPQHF.